Listed below are T cell receptor beta chains from one sample, sequenced in a study of shared clonotypes between healthy human individuals. Sequenced by immunoSEQ multiplex PCR; TCRdb stores in-frame clones only, minus some. The table records about 1 million clones, under 80% of them present only once. Specimen: memory CD4+ T cells sorted from blood. These receptors were collected from a man aged 18 to 29 in good health. CDR3s include the opening cysteine and the closing phenylalanine or tryptophan. The D gene is left open where the match is weak. A clone size is listed for some rows: how often the clone was seen (once, few, many), or a class if it is expanded.

clone size	V gene	J gene	D gene	CDR3 protein	CDR3 DNA
.	TRBV20-1	TRBJ2-1	.	CSAHYNEQFF	TGCAGTGCCCACTACAATGAGCAGTTCTTC
.	TRBV19	TRBJ1-2	.	CASSTKSGANYGYTF	TGTGCCAGTAGCACGAAATCCGGTGCTAACTATGGCTACACCTTC
.	TRBV19	TRBJ2-1	TRBD2	CASSIGPTSGGNSYNEQFF	TGTGCCAGTAGTATAGGCCCGACTAGCGGGGGGAACTCCTACAATGAGCAGTTCTTC
.	TRBV5-6	TRBJ2-2	.	CASSLDGGRSGELFF	TGTGCCAGCAGCTTGGACGGCGGAAGGTCCGGGGAGCTGTTTTTT
.	TRBV2	TRBJ2-1	TRBD2	CASSAGLAINRQFF	TGTGCCAGCAGTGCGGGACTAGCGATTAATCGGCAGTTCTTC
.	TRBV5-1	TRBJ1-3	TRBD1	CASRSPGQGPQGNTIYF	TGCGCCAGCAGGTCTCCGGGACAGGGGCCTCAGGGAAACACCATATATTTT
.	TRBV6-6	TRBJ2-3	.	CASRREGTTDTQYF	TGTGCCAGCAGGAGAGAAGGGACCACAGATACGCAGTATTTT
.	TRBV6-1	TRBJ2-7	TRBD1	CASNRDRGYEQYF	TGTGCCAGCAACCGGGACAGGGGCTACGAGCAGTACTTC
.	TRBV5-8	TRBJ1-5	TRBD1	CASSLGNRGTQPQHF	TGTGCCAGCAGCTTGGGAAACAGGGGTACTCAGCCCCAGCATTTT
.	TRBV7-8	TRBJ1-6	TRBD1	CASSRGRDSGSPLHF	TGTGCCAGCAGCCGCGGCCGGGACAGCGGCTCACCCCTCCACTTT
.	TRBV4-1	TRBJ2-5	TRBD2	CASSQDFLAGGRETQYF	TGCGCCAGCAGCCAAGATTTCCTAGCGGGAGGGCGGGAGACCCAGTACTTC
.	TRBV12-5	TRBJ2-5	.	CASGLGSGNYQETQYF	TGTGCTAGTGGTTTGGGTAGTGGGAACTACCAAGAGACCCAGTACTTC
.	TRBV10-1	TRBJ1-5	.	CARDNPDGNQPQHF	TGCGCCAGGGACAACCCGGACGGCAATCAGCCCCAGCATTTT
many	TRBV6-1	TRBJ2-7	.	CASSELRSSYEQYF	TGTGCCAGCAGTGAACTCCGGAGCTCCTACGAGCAGTACTTC
.	TRBV5-5	TRBJ2-7	.	CASSLQGGAYEQYF	TGTGCCAGCAGCTTGCAGGGTGGGGCCTACGAGCAGTACTTC
few	TRBV2	TRBJ2-1	TRBD1	CASKGGTGDYNEQFF	TGTGCCAGCAAAGGGGGGACAGGGGACTACAATGAGCAGTTCTTC
.	TRBV30	TRBJ2-2	TRBD1	CAWPGQGNTGELFF	TGTGCCTGGCCGGGACAGGGGAACACCGGGGAGCTGTTTTTT
.	TRBV4-3	TRBJ2-5	TRBD2	CASSQGWGGSETQYF	TGCGCCAGCAGCCAAGGTTGGGGAGGGTCCGAGACCCAGTACTTC
.	TRBV18	TRBJ2-7	.	CASSPEQGGEQYF	TGTGCCAGCTCACCAGAGCAAGGGGGCGAGCAGTACTTC
.	TRBV6-5	TRBJ2-5	.	CASYGPPGTQYF	TGTGCCAGCTACGGTCCCCCAGGGACCCAGTACTTC
.	TRBV7-3	TRBJ2-5	.	CASSLTPQETQYF	TGTGCCAGCAGCTTAACACCCCAAGAGACCCAGTACTTC
.	TRBV9	TRBJ1-6	.	CASSFKGWDSPLHF	TGTGCCAGCAGCTTTAAGGGCTGGGATTCACCCCTCCACTTT
.	TRBV7-9	TRBJ2-7	TRBD1	CASSLLLDRSEQYF	TGTGCCAGCAGCTTACTCTTGGACAGGAGCGAGCAGTACTTC
.	TRBV28	TRBJ1-4	.	CASSLSFKGGEKLFF	TGTGCCAGCAGTTTATCATTTAAGGGTGGAGAAAAACTGTTTTTT
.	TRBV7-9	TRBJ1-2	.	CASSLDTGYNYGYTF	TGTGCCAGCAGCTTAGATACAGGTTATAACTATGGCTACACCTTC
few	TRBV5-1	TRBJ1-2	.	CASSLGSGLANYGYTF	TGCGCCAGCAGCTTGGGGTCTGGTTTGGCTAACTATGGCTACACCTTC
.	TRBV7-2	TRBJ1-6	TRBD1	CASTQTGASYNSPLHF	TGTGCCAGCACCCAAACAGGGGCCTCCTATAATTCACCCCTCCACTTT
.	TRBV6-5	TRBJ1-1	.	CASSREGAEAFF	TGTGCCAGCAGTCGTGAAGGAGCTGAAGCTTTCTTT
.	TRBV5-1	TRBJ1-1	.	CASSPLQVMNTEAFF	TGCGCCAGCAGCCCTTTACAGGTTATGAACACTGAAGCTTTCTTT
.	TRBV11-2	TRBJ2-2	.	CASSPDWSTGELFF	TGTGCCAGCAGCCCCGATTGGTCCACCGGGGAGCTGTTTTTT
.	TRBV14	TRBJ1-5	.	CASSPSGQGIQPQHF	TGTGCCAGCAGCCCCTCGGGGCAGGGGATTCAGCCCCAGCATTTT
.	TRBV4-3	TRBJ2-7	.	CASSRLMWLAKPTYEQYF	TGCGCCAGCAGCCGATTAATGTGGCTAGCGAAACCTACCTACGAGCAGTACTTC